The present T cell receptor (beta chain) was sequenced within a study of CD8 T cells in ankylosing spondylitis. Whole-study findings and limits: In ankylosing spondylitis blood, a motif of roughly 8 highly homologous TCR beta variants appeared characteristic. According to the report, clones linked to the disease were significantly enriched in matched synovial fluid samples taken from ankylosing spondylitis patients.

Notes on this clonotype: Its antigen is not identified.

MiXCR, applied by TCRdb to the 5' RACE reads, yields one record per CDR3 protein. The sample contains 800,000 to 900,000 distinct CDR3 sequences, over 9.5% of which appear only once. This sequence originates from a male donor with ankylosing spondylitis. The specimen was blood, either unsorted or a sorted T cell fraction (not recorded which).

The CDR3 sequence is CSARDQDRLSYEQYF. DNA of the CDR3: TGCAGTGCTAGAGACCAGGACAGGCTAAGCTACGAGCAGTACTTC. The V gene is TRBV20-1, the J gene TRBJ2-7, with TRBD1 matching 7 bases. Trimming cost V 0 bases and J 3 bases; bases outside gene matches: 8. From germline, CDR1 is DFQATT and CDR2 SNEGSKA (reference sequence). This CDR3 region has 15 residues.